A single sample is the source of the 27 T cell receptor beta chains below, sequenced in a study of cytomegalovirus exposure and HLA in healthy donors. 60 Vbeta and 13 Jbeta primers were used in PCR. The table came from immunoSEQ multiplex PCR; TCRdb's copy has only in-frame clones and leaves some out. The table has 200,000 to 250,000 clones, about 82% seen once. Sequencing was done on a sample of PBMCs. These receptors were obtained from a young man in good health and CMV-seronegative.

The chain couples TRBV6-6 to TRBJ2-7; 7 bases are a match to TRBD1. The germline gives CDR1 MNHNY, CDR2 SVGAGI (reference sequence). CDR3 length equals 13 residues. V was pared by 2 bases and J by 3 bases, with 1 base of the junction left unmatched. The chain's CDR3 is CASSYGDSYEQYF. The DNA for the CDR3 is TGTGCCAGCAGTTACGGGGACAGCTACGAGCAGTACTTC.

The chain carries TRBV10-3 and TRBJ2-7; maybe TRBD1 (5 bases). There are 14 residues in the CDR3. V was shortened by 0 bases and J by 5 bases, with 11 bases between the two germline ends. The germline V gene has CDR1 ENHRY and CDR2 SYGVKD. This CDR3 reads CAISESGLGNEQYF. The CDR3 DNA reads TGTGCCATCAGTGAGTCGGGGCTGGGCAACGAGCAGTACTTC.

The genes are TRBV7-3 and TRBJ2-7, with a tentative D call TRBD2 (5 bases). The germline V gene has CDR1 SGHTA and CDR2 FQGTGA. This CDR3 has 13 residues. V gave up 1 base and J gave up 7 bases, with 11 bases separating them. The CDR3 reads CASSLNNGMEQYF. The CDR3 DNA sequence: TGTGCCAGCAGCTTAAACAACGGGATGGAGCAGTACTTC.

V gene TRBV27 combines with J gene TRBJ2-3; TRBD1 agrees at 10 bases. The CDR3 extends over 17 amino acids. The J segment lost 5 bases and the V segment lost 4 bases, leaving 12 bases of the junction unmatched. CDR1 is MNHEY, CDR2 SMNVEV, per germline (reference sequence). The CDR3, as DNA: TGTGCCAGCAGTTCCCAGGCCGGGACAGGGGATGGAGATACGCAGTATTTT. This sequence encodes CASSSQAGTGDGDTQYF.

The rearrangement links TRBV7-9 to TRBJ2-1; D not resolved. V lost 5 bases to trimming and J lost 6 bases, with 8 bases between them. Germline V gives CDR1 SEHNR, CDR2 FQNEAQ (reference sequence). The CDR3 runs 12 residues. The CDR3 loop is CASSPSGNEQFF. In DNA form, the CDR3 reads TGTGCCAGCAGCCCATCCGGCAATGAGCAGTTCTTC.

The gene calls are TRBV7-9 and TRBJ2-1; 8 nucleotides line up with TRBD2. Germline CDR1 SEHNR, CDR2 FQNEAQ (reference sequence). This CDR3 is 14 amino acids long. J was trimmed by 5 bases and V by 6 bases; bases with no gene match: 6. CDR3: CASRGGSGDNEQFF. Here the CDR3 DNA reads TGTGCCAGCAGGGGGGGTAGCGGGGACAATGAGCAGTTCTTC.

V gene TRBV19 combines with J gene TRBJ2-3; D is perhaps TRBD1 (5 bases). The CDR3 totals 11 residues. Trimming shortened V by 3 bases and J by 10 bases, and 8 bases separated the two germline ends. In germline, CDR1 is LNHDA, CDR2 SQIVND (reference sequence). Written as DNA, the CDR3 is TGTGCCAGTAGTATTCAAGGGGCGCAGTATTTT. This encodes CASSIQGAQYF.

The chain couples TRBV6-4 to TRBJ1-2; D might be TRBD1 (5 bases). There are 12 residues in the CDR3. Germline CDR1 reads MRHNA; CDR2 reads SNTAGT. The V and J ends lost 6 bases and 0 bases respectively, with 5 bases between them. The CDR3 is CASRGANYGYTF. The CDR3 DNA reads TGTGCCAGCAGAGGGGCTAACTATGGCTACACCTTC.

The rearrangement uses TRBV5-6 and TRBJ2-7; 7 nucleotides line up with TRBD1. The CDR3 totals 14 residues. Looked up from germline, CDR1 is SGHDT and CDR2 is YYEEEE. V dropped 3 bases and J dropped 5; count of bases not matched to a gene: 8. CDR3 sequence reads: CASSSQGVLHEQYF. CDR3 DNA sequence: TGTGCCAGCAGCTCCCAGGGGGTTTTACACGAGCAGTACTTC.

The chain carries TRBV5-4 and TRBJ2-1; D not resolved. The ends were cut back, 3 bases at V and 7 bases at J, with 11 bases in the middle. CDR3 length: 13 residues. In germline, CDR1 is SGHNT, CDR2 YYREEE (reference sequence). CDR3 sequence reads: CASSSGSMNEQFF. The CDR3 DNA reads as TGTGCCAGCAGCTCAGGCTCGATGAATGAGCAGTTCTTC.

The chain has TRBV5-4 and TRBJ1-2; tentative D call: TRBD1 (5 bases). This CDR3 has 14 amino acids. CDR1 and CDR2 from the germline V gene are SGHNT and YYREEE (reference sequence). The V end lost 0 bases, the J end lost 4 bases, and 10 bases lay between the germline ends. CDR3 in DNA: TGTGCCAGCAGCTTGGAACAGGTTCTCTATGGCTACACCTTC. It codes for CASSLEQVLYGYTF.

DNA for the CDR3: TGTGCCAGCAGCTTGGGAGGGACCGGGGGGACCCAGTACTTC. This sequence encodes CASSLGGTGGTQYF. The genes are TRBV5-4 and TRBJ2-5; perhaps TRBD2 as D (6 bases). Trimming shortened V by 0 bases and J by 7 bases, and 13 bases separated the two germline ends. The CDR3 runs 14 residues. Per the germline V gene, CDR1 is SGHNT and CDR2 is YYREEE (reference sequence).

This clone was observed a handful of times. The V gene is TRBV5-1, the J gene TRBJ1-5; 7 bases line up with TRBD1. Germline V gene lookup returns CDR1 SGHRS and CDR2 YFSETQ. The CDR3 length is 15 residues. V was pared by 2 bases and J by 4 bases, with 6 bases of the junction left unmatched. CDR3 in amino acids: CASSLTTGQNQPQHF. In DNA form, the CDR3 reads TGCGCCAGCAGCTTAACGACAGGGCAAAATCAGCCCCAGCATTTT.

To note about this clone: The junction departs from germline at one end; a sequencing error may be responsible. This rearrangement joins TRBV7-7 to TRBJ1-4; D might be TRBD1 (5 bases). The CDR3 loop spans 16 amino acids. Per germline, CDR1 SSHAT and CDR2 FNYEAQ (reference sequence). The DNA for the CDR3 is TGTGCTAGCAGCACCCAACCCCACCCCAGGGCTGAAAAACTGTTTTTT. Residues: CASSTQPHPRAEKLFF.

This chain joins TRBV9 and TRBJ2-1; 9 bases match TRBD2. Trimming at V came to 0 bases and at J to 0 bases, leaving 19 bases not matched to a gene. Germline V gene sequence: CDR1 SGDLS, CDR2 YYNGEE. The CDR3 spans 22 residues. The CDR3 DNA reads as TGTGCCAGCAGCGTAGACCCCGGTAGCGGGGGCCGCGGGAGTAGCTCCTACAATGAGCAGTTCTTC. This encodes CASSVDPGSGGRGSSSYNEQFF.

The V gene is TRBV10-3, the J gene TRBJ2-7, with D maybe TRBD1 (6 bases). V dropped 10 bases and J dropped 4 bases, with 17 bases sitting between them. The CDR3 contains 13 residues. CDR1 is ENHRY and CDR2 is SYGVKD in the germline V gene. CDR3 protein: CATGQGSGYEQYF. CDR3 DNA sequence: TGTGCCACCGGCCAGGGGTCGGGGTACGAGCAGTACTTC.

In this sample, this clone turned up once. V gene TRBV7-9 combines with J gene TRBJ1-2, with D possibly matching TRBD1 (6 bases). Trimming stripped 5 bases from V and 7 bases from J, with 23 bases between. Germline-derived CDR1 and CDR2 are SEHNR and FQNEAQ (reference sequence). CDR3 size: 16 residues. This chain's CDR3 is CASSPSTGNRARGYTF. The CDR3 nucleotides are TGTGCCAGCAGCCCGTCCACAGGGAACCGAGCCCGTGGCTACACCTTC.

Here the CDR3 reads CSVEREADRGSHGYTF. The CDR3 coding sequence is TGCAGCGTTGAAAGGGAGGCGGACAGGGGAAGCCATGGCTACACCTTC. This chain links TRBV29-1 with TRBJ1-2, with 9 bases aligning to TRBD1. Germline trimming cut 2 bases from V and 6 bases from J; bases unmatched to any gene: 13. Germline CDR1 reads SQVTM; CDR2 reads ANQGSEA. The CDR3 loop spans 16 amino acids.

Points on this clone: The junction departs from germline at one end; a sequencing error may be responsible. This chain links TRBV4-2 with TRBJ2-1; a weak D match, TRBD2 (7 bases). The V gene's germline CDR1 is LGHNA and CDR2 YNFKEQ. There are 17 residues in the CDR3. The CDR3 nucleotides read TGTGCCAGCAGCCAAGATCTCGGGGGGCAATCCTACAATGGGCAGTTCTTC. Protein product: CASSQDLGGQSYNGQFF.

The chain carries TRBV5-1 and TRBJ2-5, with D perhaps TRBD2 (7 bases). Germline V gene data show CDR1 as SGHRS and CDR2 as YFSETQ. The CDR3 contains 15 residues. V lost 2 bases and J 7 bases, leaving 18 bases between the germline ends. DNA for the CDR3: TGCGCCAGCAGCTTCAGTACAGGGTCGGGGGGGACCCAGTACTTC. It specifies CASSFSTGSGGTQYF.

The rearrangement links TRBV5-6 to TRBJ2-7; perhaps TRBD1 as D (6 bases). The CDR3 is made up of 13 amino acids. Trimming removed 0 bases at V and 2 bases at J, with 6 bases between. Germline values: CDR1 SGHDT, CDR2 YYEEEE. The CDR3: CASSLGGPYEQYF. CDR3 nucleotide sequence: TGTGCCAGCAGCTTGGGGGGGCCCTACGAGCAGTACTTC.

J is TRBJ2-5 and V is TRBV10-3, with D possibly matching TRBD1 (6 bases). The J call may be wrong; the DNA end is better matched by TRBJ2-7. The CDR3 loop spans 16 amino acids. Germline CDR1 and CDR2: ENHRY and SYGVKD. CDR3 in amino acids: CAISRTVKDITYEQYF. CDR3 coding DNA: TGTGCCATCAGTAGGACAGTAAAGGATATAACCTACGAGCAGTACTTC.

The V gene is TRBV2, the J gene TRBJ2-7, with 7 bases that match TRBD1. The junction had 12 bases not matched to a gene; V was cut back by 6 bases and J by 4 bases. Germline assignment: CDR1 SNHLY and CDR2 FYNNEI. The CDR3 length is 15 residues. The chain's CDR3 is CASSLFLGQLYEQYF. CDR3 sequence (DNA): TGTGCCAGCAGCTTATTCTTGGGACAGCTATACGAGCAGTACTTC.

This clone was seen only once. Written as DNA, the CDR3 is TGTGCCAGCAGAACTAGCGGGGGGGTCACCGGGGAGCTGTTTTTT. Protein sequence: CASRTSGGVTGELFF. V is TRBV6-1 and J is TRBJ2-2; 13 bases align to TRBD2. This CDR3 comprises 15 residues. Germline CDR1 reads MNHNS; CDR2 reads SASEGT. Trimming took 6 bases from V and 4 from J; bases not matched to a gene: 2.

The chain couples TRBV4-3 to TRBJ2-3, with 7 bases matching TRBD1. From germline, CDR1 is LGHNA and CDR2 YSLEER. With V trimmed by 1 base and J by 6 bases, 13 bases remained unmatched. The CDR3 extends over 17 amino acids. CDR3 nucleotides: TGCGCCAGCAGCCAAGTCGTTAGTATAGGACAGGATGATACGCAGTATTTT. This gives the protein CASSQVVSIGQDDTQYF.

This clone has a handful of counts. V gene TRBV7-9 combines with J gene TRBJ1-5; D is ambiguous. This CDR3 has 14 amino acids. Germline assignment: CDR1 SEHNR and CDR2 FQNEAQ (reference sequence). V lost 1 base, J lost 7 bases, and 11 bases lay in between. CDR3: CASSLDLYSQPQHF. In DNA form, the CDR3 reads TGTGCCAGCAGCTTAGATCTCTACAGCCAGCCCCAGCATTTT.

The rearrangement uses TRBV4-1 and TRBJ1-2, with D perhaps TRBD1 (5 bases). V dropped 0 bases and J dropped 5 bases, with 13 bases sitting between them. The CDR3 runs to 15 residues. The germline V gene has CDR1 MGHRA and CDR2 YSYEKL. The CDR3 DNA reads as TGCGCCAGCAGCCAAGATTCCGGGCAGGGATATGGCTACACCTTC. This gives the protein CASSQDSGQGYGYTF.